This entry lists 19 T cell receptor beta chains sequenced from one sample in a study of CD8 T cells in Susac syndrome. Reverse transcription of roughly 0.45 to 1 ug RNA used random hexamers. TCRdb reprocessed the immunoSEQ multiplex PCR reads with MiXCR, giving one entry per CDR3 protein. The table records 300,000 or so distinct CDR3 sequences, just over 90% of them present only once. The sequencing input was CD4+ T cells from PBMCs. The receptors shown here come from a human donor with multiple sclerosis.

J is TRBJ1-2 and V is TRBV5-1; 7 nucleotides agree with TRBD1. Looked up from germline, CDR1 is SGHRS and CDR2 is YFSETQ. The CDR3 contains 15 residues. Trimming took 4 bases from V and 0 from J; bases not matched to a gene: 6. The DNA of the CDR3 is TGCGCCAGCAGCACCAGGACAGGACCTAACTATGGCTACACCTTC. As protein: CASSTRTGPNYGYTF.

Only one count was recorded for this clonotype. DNA of the CDR3: TGTGCCAGCAGCGTACACGATCTCTCCTACAATGAGCAGTTCTTC. It is translated as CASSVHDLSYNEQFF. V usage is TRBV9 and J usage is TRBJ2-1; D is uncertain. Germline CDR1 and CDR2: SGDLS and YYNGEE. The V end was cut by 1 base, the J end by 0 bases, with 8 bases between. The CDR3 is made up of 15 amino acids.

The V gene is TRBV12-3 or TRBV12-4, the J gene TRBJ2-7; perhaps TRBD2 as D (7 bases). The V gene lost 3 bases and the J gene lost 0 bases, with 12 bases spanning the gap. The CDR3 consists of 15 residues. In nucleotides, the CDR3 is TGTGCCAGCAGTTTTTGGGGGGGCCTCTCCTACGAGCAGTACTTC. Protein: CASSFWGGLSYEQYF.

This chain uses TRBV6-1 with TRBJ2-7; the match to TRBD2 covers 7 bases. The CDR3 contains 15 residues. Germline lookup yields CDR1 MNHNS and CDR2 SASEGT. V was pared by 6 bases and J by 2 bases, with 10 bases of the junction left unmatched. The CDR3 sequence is CASRVSPSGAYEQYF. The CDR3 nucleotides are TGTGCCAGCAGGGTCTCACCTAGCGGCGCCTACGAGCAGTACTTC.

CDR3 nucleotide sequence: TGTGCCAGCAGTGAAGGTTATAGCAATCAGCCCCAGCATTTT. It yields the protein CASSEGYSNQPQHF. V is TRBV2 and J is TRBJ1-5, with D uncertain. Germline V gene lookup returns CDR1 SNHLY and CDR2 FYNNEI. CDR3 length: 14 amino acids. Trimming pared 1 base from V and 0 bases from J, leaving 4 bases between.

This CDR3 reads CASSQGSGDTDTQYF. The CDR3 DNA reads as TGCGCCAGCAGCCAAGGGTCCGGGGACACAGATACGCAGTATTTT. The chain couples TRBV4-1 to TRBJ2-3, with D maybe TRBD2 (5 bases). V gave up 1 base and J gave up 2 bases, with 10 bases separating them. Germline CDR1 reads MGHRA; CDR2 reads YSYEKL. The CDR3 is 15 residues long.

CDR3 region: CAMKSDRGKETQYF. The DNA of the CDR3 is TGTGCCATGAAATCGGACAGGGGCAAAGAGACCCAGTACTTC. This rearrangement joins TRBV10-3 to TRBJ2-5; 9 positions match TRBD1. The CDR3 runs 14 residues. The V gene end was trimmed by 9 bases and the J gene end by 3 bases; junction bases not matched to a gene: 8. CDR1 is ENHRY and CDR2 is SYGVKD in the germline V gene.

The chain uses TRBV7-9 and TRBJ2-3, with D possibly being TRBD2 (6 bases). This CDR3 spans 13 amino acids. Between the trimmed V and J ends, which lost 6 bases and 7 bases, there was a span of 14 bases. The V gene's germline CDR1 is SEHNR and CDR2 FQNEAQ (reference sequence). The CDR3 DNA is TGTGCCAGCAGTCCGGGGGTAGGATATACGCAGTATTTT. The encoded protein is CASSPGVGYTQYF.

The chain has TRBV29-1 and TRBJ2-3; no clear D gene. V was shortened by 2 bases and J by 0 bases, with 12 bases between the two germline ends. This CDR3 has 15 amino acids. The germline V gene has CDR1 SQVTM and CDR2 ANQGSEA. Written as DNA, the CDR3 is TGCAGCGTTGAAAAAGCCATCCCCAGCACAGATACGCAGTATTTT. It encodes CSVEKAIPSTDTQYF.

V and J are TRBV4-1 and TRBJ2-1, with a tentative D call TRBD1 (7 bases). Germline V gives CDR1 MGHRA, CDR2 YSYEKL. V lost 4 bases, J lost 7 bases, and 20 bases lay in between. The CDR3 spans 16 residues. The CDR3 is CASSRQGAAGGNEQFF. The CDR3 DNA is TGCGCCAGCAGCCGGCAAGGGGCGGCAGGGGGGAATGAGCAGTTCTTC.

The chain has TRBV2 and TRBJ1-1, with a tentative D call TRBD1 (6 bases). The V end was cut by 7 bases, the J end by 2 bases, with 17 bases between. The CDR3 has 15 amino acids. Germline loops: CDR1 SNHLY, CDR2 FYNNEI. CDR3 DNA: TGTGCCAGCAACAAACTAAAGACAGGTAACACTGAAGCTTTCTTT. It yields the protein CASNKLKTGNTEAFF.

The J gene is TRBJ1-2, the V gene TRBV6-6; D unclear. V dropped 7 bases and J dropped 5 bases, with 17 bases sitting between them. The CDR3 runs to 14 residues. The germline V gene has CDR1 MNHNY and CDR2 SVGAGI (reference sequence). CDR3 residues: CASTPQASLYGYTF. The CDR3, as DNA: TGTGCCAGCACCCCCCAGGCGAGCTTATATGGCTACACCTTC.

This chain's CDR3 is CASSLATVYTEAFF. CDR3 coding DNA: TGTGCCAGCAGCTTAGCGACAGTATACACTGAAGCTTTCTTT. V and J are TRBV7-2 and TRBJ1-1; perhaps TRBD1 as D (5 bases). V was clipped by 0 bases and J by 3 bases, with 8 bases between them. The CDR3 has 14 residues. Germline V CDR1 and CDR2: SGHTA, FQGNSA.

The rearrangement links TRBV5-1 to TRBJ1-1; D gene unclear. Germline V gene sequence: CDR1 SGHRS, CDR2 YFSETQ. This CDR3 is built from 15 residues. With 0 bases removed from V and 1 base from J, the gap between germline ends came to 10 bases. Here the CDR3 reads CASSLAAQKNTEAFF. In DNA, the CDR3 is TGCGCCAGCAGCTTGGCCGCTCAGAAGAACACTGAAGCTTTCTTT.

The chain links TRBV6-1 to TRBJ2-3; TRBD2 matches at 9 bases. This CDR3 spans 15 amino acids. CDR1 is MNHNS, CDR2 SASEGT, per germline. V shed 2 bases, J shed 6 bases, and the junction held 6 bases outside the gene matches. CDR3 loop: CASSEPSGAGDTQYF. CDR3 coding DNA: TGTGCCAGCAGTGAACCTAGCGGGGCCGGGGATACGCAGTATTTT.

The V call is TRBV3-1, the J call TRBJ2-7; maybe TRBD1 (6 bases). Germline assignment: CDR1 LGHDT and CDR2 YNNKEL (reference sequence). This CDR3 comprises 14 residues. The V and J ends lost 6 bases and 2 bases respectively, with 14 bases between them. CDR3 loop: CASRRGLGAYEQYF. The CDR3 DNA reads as TGTGCCAGCAGAAGGGGGTTAGGTGCCTACGAGCAGTACTTC.

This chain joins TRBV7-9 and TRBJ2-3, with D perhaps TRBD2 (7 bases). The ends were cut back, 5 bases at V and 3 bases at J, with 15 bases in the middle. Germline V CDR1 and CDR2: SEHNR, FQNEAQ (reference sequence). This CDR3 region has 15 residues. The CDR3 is CASSHVRGRTDTQYF. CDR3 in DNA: TGTGCCAGCAGCCACGTGCGGGGGCGTACAGATACGCAGTATTTT.

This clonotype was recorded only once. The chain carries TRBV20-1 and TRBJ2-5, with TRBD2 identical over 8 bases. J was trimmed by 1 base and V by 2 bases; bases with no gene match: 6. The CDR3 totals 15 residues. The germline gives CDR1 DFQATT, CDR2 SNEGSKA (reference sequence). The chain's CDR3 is CSARSAAGGQETQYF. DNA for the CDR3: TGCAGTGCTAGATCGGCGGCGGGAGGCCAAGAGACCCAGTACTTC.

This chain's CDR3 is CASSQDFGWPGELFF. The CDR3, as DNA: TGTGCCAGCAGCCAAGATTTCGGTTGGCCCGGGGAGCTGTTTTTT. The V call is TRBV3-1, the J call TRBJ2-2; D is ambiguous. Germline V gene sequence: CDR1 LGHDT, CDR2 YNNKEL (reference sequence). Between the trimmed V and J ends, which lost 0 bases and 6 bases, there was a span of 11 bases. CDR3 length: 15 residues.